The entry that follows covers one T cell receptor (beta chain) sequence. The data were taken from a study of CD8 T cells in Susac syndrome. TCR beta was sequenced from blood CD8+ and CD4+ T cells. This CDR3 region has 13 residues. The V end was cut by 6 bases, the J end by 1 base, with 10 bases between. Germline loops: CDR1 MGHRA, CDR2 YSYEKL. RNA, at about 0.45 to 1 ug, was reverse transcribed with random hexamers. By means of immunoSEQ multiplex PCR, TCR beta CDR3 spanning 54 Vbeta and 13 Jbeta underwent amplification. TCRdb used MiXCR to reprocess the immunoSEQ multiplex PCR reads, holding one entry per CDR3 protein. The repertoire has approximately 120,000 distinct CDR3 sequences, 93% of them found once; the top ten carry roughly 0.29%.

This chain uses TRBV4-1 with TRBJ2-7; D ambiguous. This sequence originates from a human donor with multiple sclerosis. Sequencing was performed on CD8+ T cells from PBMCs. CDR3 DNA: TGCGCCAGCAGTTACGGTCCGTCCTACGAGCAGTACGTC. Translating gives CASSYGPSYEQYV.